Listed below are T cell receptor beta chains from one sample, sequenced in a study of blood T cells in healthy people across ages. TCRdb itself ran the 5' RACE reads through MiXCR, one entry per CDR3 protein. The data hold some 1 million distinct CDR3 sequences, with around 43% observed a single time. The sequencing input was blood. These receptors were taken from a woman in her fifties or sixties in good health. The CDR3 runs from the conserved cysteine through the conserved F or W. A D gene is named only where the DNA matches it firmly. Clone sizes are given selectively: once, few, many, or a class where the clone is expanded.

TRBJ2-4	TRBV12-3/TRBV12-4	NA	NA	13	CASSAGTVGIQYF	TGTGCCAGCAGTGCGGGGACAGTTGGCATTCAGTACTTC
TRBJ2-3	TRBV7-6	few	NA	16	CASSLGGGLSTDTQYF	TGTGCCAGCAGCTTAGGCGGGGGCCTTAGCACAGATACGCAGTATTTT
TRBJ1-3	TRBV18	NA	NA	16	CASSPKVTSTGNTIYF	TGTGCCAGCTCACCAAAAGTGACATCCACTGGAAACACCATATATTTT
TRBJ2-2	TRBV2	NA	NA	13	CASRGAFTGELFF	TGTGCCTCACGTGGGGCGTTCACCGGGGAGCTGTTTTTT
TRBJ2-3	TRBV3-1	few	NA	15	CASKLQSGVTDTQYF	TGTGCCAGCAAACTTCAGTCCGGGGTGACAGATACGCAGTATTTT
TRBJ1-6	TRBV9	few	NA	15	CASSGSGKLNSPLHF	TGTGCCAGCAGCGGGTCGGGAAAACTGAATTCACCCCTCCACTTT
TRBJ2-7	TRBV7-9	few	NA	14	CASSFVTGVYEQYF	TGTGCCAGCAGCTTCGTGACAGGAGTCTACGAGCAGTACTTC
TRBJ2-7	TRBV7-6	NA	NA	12	CASSLYRDEQYF	TGTGCCAGCAGCTTATACAGGGACGAGCAGTACTTC
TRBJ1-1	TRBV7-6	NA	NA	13	CASSLAGGGEAFF	TGTGCCAGCAGCTTAGCGGGGGGCGGGGAAGCTTTCTTT
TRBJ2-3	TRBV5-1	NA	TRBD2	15	CASSKRERSTDTQYF	TGCGCCAGCAGCAAGCGGGAGAGAAGCACAGATACGCAGTATTTT
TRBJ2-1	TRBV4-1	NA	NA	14	CASSQEGSNHEQFF	TGCGCCAGCAGCCAAGAGGGGAGCAATCATGAGCAGTTCTTC
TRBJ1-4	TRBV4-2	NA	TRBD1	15	CASSSPGTGGEKLFF	TGTGCCAGCAGCTCACCCGGGACAGGGGGTGAAAAACTGTTTTTT
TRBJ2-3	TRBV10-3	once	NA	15	CAISSVYRDADTQYF	TGTGCCATCAGTTCGGTATACAGGGATGCAGATACGCAGTATTTT
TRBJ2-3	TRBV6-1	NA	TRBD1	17	CASSESAGGWSTDTQYF	TGTGCCAGTAGTGAATCAGCAGGGGGCTGGAGCACAGATACGCAGTATTTT
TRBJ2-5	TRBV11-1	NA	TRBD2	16	CASSRGSSGSWETQYF	TGTGCCAGCAGCCGGGGGAGTAGCGGGAGCTGGGAGACCCAGTACTTC
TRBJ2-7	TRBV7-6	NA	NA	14	CASSLGLRSYEQYF	TGTGCCAGCAGCTTAGGGCTCAGGTCCTACGAGCAGTACTTC
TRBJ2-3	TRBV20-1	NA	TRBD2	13	CSARSGRVDTQYF	TGCAGTGCTAGAAGCGGGAGGGTAGATACGCAGTATTTT
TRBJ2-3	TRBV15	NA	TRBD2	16	CATSRGFTSGPDTQYF	TGTGCCACCAGCAGGGGATTTACTAGCGGTCCAGATACGCAGTATTTT
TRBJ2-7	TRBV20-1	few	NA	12	CSAPGTYYEQYF	TGCAGTGCCCCCGGGACATACTACGAGCAGTACTTC